These 32 T cell receptor beta chains originate from one sample sequenced in a study of T-cell reconstitution after alpha-beta-depleted transplantation in children. TCRbeta library construction was performed incorporating unique molecular identifiers. MiXCR was run by TCRdb on the PCR reads, yielding one entry per CDR3 protein. This sample has approximately 20,000 distinct CDR3 sequences, with roughly 13% found just once. The input for sequencing was PBMCs, mostly from graft donor cells, taken 60 days after TCRalphabeta/CD19-depleted stem cell transplant. The origin of the receptors is a female patient aged 2-9 years who had a stem cell transplant for congenital amegakaryocytic thrombocytopenia, so the T cells may come from the graft donor.

This clonotype was picked up many times. The chain has TRBV12-3 or TRBV12-4 and TRBJ2-3, with D hard to call. CDR3 length: 15 residues. V lost 6 bases, J lost 3 bases, and 16 bases lay in between. Here the CDR3 DNA reads TGTGCCAGCAGGGCGGCTTTCCAGCTAACAGATACGCAGTATTTT. Residues: CASRAAFQLTDTQYF.

Ten or more counts support this clonotype. The CDR3 sequence: CASSLVASGRFINIQYF. The CDR3 nucleotides read TGTGCCAGCAGCTTGGTGGCTAGCGGGAGATTCATCAACATTCAGTACTTC. This rearrangement joins TRBV5-6 to TRBJ2-4; TRBD2 aligns across 10 bases. V shed 0 bases, J shed 7 bases, and the junction held 10 bases outside the gene matches. This CDR3 is built from 17 residues. The germline V gene encodes CDR1 SGHDT and CDR2 YYEEEE.

This clonotype was recorded at least ten times. The junction and the germline gene differ at one end; a read error may be behind it. The rearrangement uses TRBV20-1 and TRBJ2-3; TRBD2 matches at 9 bases. Germline V gene data show CDR1 as DFQATT and CDR2 as SNEGSKA (reference sequence). This CDR3 region has 15 residues. CDR3 sequence (DNA): TGCAGTGCGAGAGACGCGGGAGGGGAAAAAGATACGCAGTATTTT. It yields the protein CSARDAGGEKDTQYF.

This clonotype occurred many times. J is TRBJ1-2 and V is TRBV12-3 or TRBV12-4; TRBD1 aligns across 9 bases. V shed 8 bases, J shed 6 bases, and the junction held 7 bases outside the gene matches. This CDR3 spans 13 amino acids. CDR3: CASGTGQGNGYTF. Here the CDR3 DNA reads TGTGCCAGCGGAACTGGACAGGGGAATGGCTACACCTTC.

This clonotype was recorded many times. The gene calls are TRBV14 and TRBJ2-1; 9 nucleotides match TRBD1. V gave up 3 bases and J gave up 4 bases; unmatched junction bases: 7. Germline lookup yields CDR1 SGHDN and CDR2 FVKESK. The CDR3 has 16 residues. Written as DNA, the CDR3 is TGTGCCAGCAGCCACTTCCGGGACAGGGTATACAATGAGCAGTTCTTC. This codes for CASSHFRDRVYNEQFF.

The table lists this clonotype with many counts. This chain uses TRBV5-1 with TRBJ2-1; the match to TRBD2 covers 9 bases. Germline V gene sequence: CDR1 SGHRS, CDR2 YFSETQ. Germline trimming cut 6 bases from V and 7 bases from J; bases unmatched to any gene: 8. The CDR3 is 14 residues long. In DNA, the CDR3 is TGCGCCAGCACACTTAGCGGGAGCCGTAATGAGCAGTTCTTC. Its translation: CASTLSGSRNEQFF.

This clonotype was observed many times. The chain joins TRBV5-1 to TRBJ2-3; TRBD2 matches at 8 bases. J lost 3 bases, V lost 0 bases, and 3 bases had no gene match. Germline CDR1 SGHRS, CDR2 YFSETQ. This CDR3 has 15 amino acids. The CDR3 DNA sequence: TGCGCCAGCAGCTTGGCGCCTAGCGGGACAGATACGCAGTATTTT. Protein product: CASSLAPSGTDTQYF.

This clonotype was counted at least ten times. This rearrangement joins TRBV5-1 to TRBJ2-1; TRBD1 matches at 7 bases. The CDR3 is 16 amino acids. Germline assignment: CDR1 SGHRS and CDR2 YFSETQ. The J segment lost 9 bases and the V segment lost 0 bases, leaving 12 bases of the junction unmatched. The chain's CDR3 is CASSLAALRGQSEQFF. CDR3 nucleotide sequence: TGCGCCAGCAGCTTGGCCGCTTTAAGGGGGCAGTCTGAGCAGTTCTTC.

This clonotype was observed many times. The rearrangement joins TRBV3-1 to TRBJ2-2; D is possibly TRBD1 (6 bases). The V end lost 4 bases, the J end lost 5 bases, and 11 bases lay between the germline ends. There are 14 residues in the CDR3. Germline-derived CDR1 and CDR2 are LGHDT and YNNKEL (reference sequence). For the CDR3, the DNA is TGTGCCAGCAGCCTGTACCAGGGGACCGGGGAGCTGTTTTTT. It codes for CASSLYQGTGELFF.

This clonotype was counted at least ten times. The chain carries TRBV20-1 and TRBJ1-5; 8 nucleotides align to TRBD1. Germline CDR1 is DFQATT and CDR2 is SNEGSKA (reference sequence). Trimming removed 3 bases from V and 6 bases from J; junction bases left unmatched: 13. This CDR3 contains 16 residues. The CDR3, as DNA: TGCAGTGCTAGGGGGTGGCAGGGGGCTAGGGGTCAGCCCCAGCATTTT. It yields the protein CSARGWQGARGQPQHF.

This clonotype showed up many times. This chain uses TRBV29-1 with TRBJ2-7; perhaps TRBD2 as D (5 bases). The V end was cut by 5 bases, the J end by 4 bases, with 15 bases between. CDR3 size: 13 residues. CDR1 is SQVTM and CDR2 is ANQGSEA in the germline V gene. The DNA of the CDR3 is TGCAGCGTTCGACGGTCCGGGGAGTACGAGCAGTACTTC. Translating it yields CSVRRSGEYEQYF.

This clonotype came up many times. This chain uses TRBV11-2 with TRBJ2-2; D is unresolved. Germline assignment: CDR1 SGHAT and CDR2 FQNNGV. V was pared by 10 bases and J by 6 bases, with 21 bases between. The CDR3 has 15 amino acids. The CDR3 DNA follows: TGTGCCATGCCAACCCGGAGATTAAACGCCGGGGAGCTGTTTTTT. Protein: CAMPTRRLNAGELFF.

This clonotype was seen repeatedly, ten times or more. This chain uses TRBV20-1 with TRBJ1-5; D is unresolved. Germline lookup yields CDR1 DFQATT and CDR2 SNEGSKA (reference sequence). Trimming removed 3 bases from V and 0 bases from J, with 15 bases in between. CDR3 length: 16 residues. CDR3: CSASRARSYSNQPQHF. The CDR3 coding sequence is TGCAGTGCTAGTCGGGCGAGGTCGTATAGCAATCAGCCCCAGCATTTT.

This rearrangement joins TRBV7-9 to TRBJ1-2; 7 nucleotides match TRBD1. Trimming took 2 bases from V and 3 from J; bases not matched to a gene: 6. CDR1 and CDR2 (germline): SEHNR, FQNEAQ (reference sequence). The CDR3 is made up of 15 amino acids. This CDR3 reads CASSLLTGEDYGYTF. The CDR3 region has the DNA TGTGCCAGCAGCTTACTCACAGGGGAAGACTATGGCTACACCTTC.

There are many counts of this clonotype. The chain uses TRBV5-1 and TRBJ1-1; tentatively, D is TRBD1 (6 bases). Between the trimmed V and J ends, which lost 0 bases and 1 base, there was a span of 16 bases. Germline V gene sequence: CDR1 SGHRS, CDR2 YFSETQ. CDR3 length: 17 residues. In DNA form, the CDR3 reads TGCGCCAGCAGCTTGGGGGGGCAGGGTGTTTCGAACACTGAAGCTTTCTTT. Translated: CASSLGGQGVSNTEAFF.

This chain joins TRBV29-1 and TRBJ1-1, with D possibly TRBD1 on 6 matching bases. Germline V gene data show CDR1 as SQVTM and CDR2 as ANQGSEA. V lost 5 bases, J lost 11 bases, and 15 bases lay in between. The length of the CDR3 is 11 residues. CDR3 loop: CSVRLGGEAFF. The CDR3 nucleotides are TGCAGCGTTAGGCTGGGGGGCGAGGCTTTCTTT. Full variable domain (missing parts from reference TRBV29-1 and TRBJ1-1): SAVISQKPSRDICQRGTSLTIQCQVDSQVTMMFWYRQQPGQSLTLIATANQGSEATYESGFVIDKFPISRPNLTFSTLTVSNMSPEDSSIYLCSVRLGGEAFFGQGTRLTVV.

This clonotype occurred many times. The chain carries TRBV10-3 and TRBJ1-2; 8 nucleotides line up with TRBD1. Germline trimming cut 7 bases from V and 3 bases from J; bases unmatched to any gene: 7. The CDR3 consists of 14 residues. Germline V gene data show CDR1 as ENHRY and CDR2 as SYGVKD. The CDR3 bases are TGTGCCATCACCCCCTCGGACAGGGACTATGGCTACACCTTC. As protein: CAITPSDRDYGYTF.

This clonotype has a single count. The rearrangement uses TRBV5-1 and TRBJ2-1; no firm D call. Germline CDR1 SGHRS, CDR2 YFSETQ. CDR3 length: 13 residues. V lost 3 bases to trimming and J lost 8 bases, with 12 bases between them. The CDR3 sequence is CASSYSPHDEQFF. DNA of the CDR3: TGCGCCAGCAGCTATTCCCCTCACGATGAGCAGTTCTTC.

This clonotype was counted ten times or more. V is TRBV5-1 and J is TRBJ1-1, with unresolved D. Trimming stripped 0 bases from V and 6 bases from J, with 6 bases between. The CDR3 is made up of 12 amino acids. Germline CDR1 reads SGHRS; CDR2 reads YFSETQ. CDR3 DNA: TGCGCCAGCAGCTTGGGAGGGCCTGAAGCTTTCTTT. It translates to CASSLGGPEAFF.

This clonotype appeared many times. CDR3: CASSQVGLGEQYF. The CDR3 region has the DNA TGCGCCAGCAGCCAAGTAGGGTTGGGCGAGCAGTACTTC. This sequence joins TRBV4-1 and TRBJ2-7; no reliable D call. V was shortened by 1 base and J by 6 bases, with 10 bases between the two germline ends. This CDR3 is built from 13 residues. Germline assignment: CDR1 MGHRA and CDR2 YSYEKL.

This clonotype was picked up many times. This sequence joins TRBV20-1 and TRBJ1-1; perhaps TRBD1 as D (6 bases). The CDR3 runs 15 residues. Germline lookup yields CDR1 DFQATT and CDR2 SNEGSKA (reference sequence). Between the trimmed V and J ends, which lost 6 bases and 0 bases, there was a span of 17 bases. Here the CDR3 reads CSAHRWTVMNTEAFF. CDR3 DNA sequence: TGCAGTGCCCATCGATGGACAGTCATGAACACTGAAGCTTTCTTT.

This clonotype was recorded many times. This chain joins TRBV11-2 and TRBJ1-4; D is unresolved. Germline V gives CDR1 SGHAT, CDR2 FQNNGV. The ends were cut back, 0 bases at V and 8 bases at J, with 13 bases in the middle. The CDR3 is 15 amino acids. The CDR3 loop reads CASSLEPSGWEKLFF. DNA for the CDR3: TGTGCCAGCAGCTTAGAGCCGTCGGGGTGGGAAAAACTGTTTTTT.

This clonotype was detected only a few times. The CDR3: CASSYWTDSSYNEQFF. DNA for the CDR3: TGTGCCAGCAGTTACTGGACAGACAGCTCCTACAATGAGCAGTTCTTC. The V gene is TRBV6-2 or TRBV6-3, the J gene TRBJ2-1; D possibly corresponds to TRBD1 (6 bases). This CDR3 contains 16 residues. Trimming took off 1 base at V and 0 bases at J, with 10 bases between the two ends. The germline gives CDR1 MNHEY, CDR2 SVGEGT.

Comment on this clonotype: This clone may be a read error of a much larger clone one base away. The genes are TRBV21-1 and TRBJ2-4. TRBV21-1 is a listed pseudogene. This CDR3 is 15 amino acids long. This chain's CDR3 is CASSKPSTTKNSQYF. The CDR3 coding sequence is TGTGCCAGCAGCAAACCTTCTACAACAAAAAACAGTCAGTACTTC.

This clonotype appeared many times. The CDR3 is CSARMGNRATYEQYF. In DNA form, the CDR3 reads TGCAGTGCTAGAATGGGGAATCGCGCCACCTACGAGCAGTACTTC. The chain combines TRBV20-1 with TRBJ2-7; D remains unclear. V shed 2 bases and J shed 2 bases, with 16 bases lying between them. CDR3 size: 15 residues. Germline-derived CDR1 and CDR2 are DFQATT and SNEGSKA (reference sequence).

This clonotype was detected ten times or more. The chain has TRBV21-1 and TRBJ2-5. TRBV21-1 is shown as a pseudogene. CDR3 length: 14 amino acids. The CDR3 bases are TGTGCCAGCGCAAGCGGGAGCGCTCAAGAGACCCAGTACTTC. Translation gives CASASGSAQETQYF.

This clonotype was recorded at least ten times. The rearrangement joins TRBV5-1 to TRBJ2-7; tentatively, D is TRBD1 (6 bases). CDR1 and CDR2 (germline): SGHRS, YFSETQ. The CDR3 is 13 residues long. V lost 6 bases to trimming and J lost 3 bases, with 13 bases between them. CDR3 bases: TGCGCCAGCACCCGGGACACAAACTACGAGCAGTACTTC. Translation: CASTRDTNYEQYF.

This clonotype came up many times. The chain combines TRBV6-1 with TRBJ2-7; no clear D. Looked up from germline, CDR1 is MNHNS and CDR2 is SASEGT. This CDR3 contains 12 residues. The V gene lost 7 bases and the J gene lost 3 bases, with 10 bases spanning the gap. The CDR3 DNA reads TGTGCCAGCAATTCGATTCGCTACGAGCAGTACTTC. Its translation: CASNSIRYEQYF.

This clonotype was observed at least ten times. This chain uses TRBV7-9 with TRBJ2-2, with D unclear. The CDR3 is 11 residues long. From germline, CDR1 is SEHNR and CDR2 FQNEAQ (reference sequence). V was clipped by 6 bases and J by 5 bases, with 4 bases between them. CDR3: CASRSTGELFF. The CDR3 DNA reads as TGTGCCAGCAGATCAACCGGGGAGCTGTTTTTT.

This clonotype came up many times. V gene TRBV29-1 combines with J gene TRBJ2-3; no firm D call. Trimming left V 4 bases short and J 6 bases short, with 11 bases between. Germline CDR1 SQVTM, CDR2 ANQGSEA. The CDR3 sequence is 12 residues long. CDR3 amino acids: CSVARPGDTQYF. CDR3 coding DNA: TGCAGCGTTGCCAGGCCGGGCGATACGCAGTATTTT.

The chain uses TRBV28 and TRBJ1-5; D might be TRBD1 (6 bases). The CDR3 contains 14 residues. Between the trimmed V and J ends, which lost 8 bases and 5 bases, there was a span of 16 bases. Looked up from germline, CDR1 is MDHEN and CDR2 is SYDVKM. The CDR3 DNA sequence: TGTGCCAGCTTTTTACGGCAGGGGCATCAGCCCCAGCATTTT. This codes for CASFLRQGHQPQHF.

There are a few counts of this clonotype. The V gene is TRBV10-3, the J gene TRBJ2-7; 13 nucleotides align to TRBD2. Germline-derived CDR1 and CDR2 are ENHRY and SYGVKD. This CDR3 has 15 residues. V trimming: 9 bases; J trimming: 5 bases; junction bases outside the gene matches: 10. The CDR3 DNA is TGTGCCATAGCCGGGACTAGCGGGAATAGGGACGAGCAGTACTTC. Translated, it gives CAIAGTSGNRDEQYF.